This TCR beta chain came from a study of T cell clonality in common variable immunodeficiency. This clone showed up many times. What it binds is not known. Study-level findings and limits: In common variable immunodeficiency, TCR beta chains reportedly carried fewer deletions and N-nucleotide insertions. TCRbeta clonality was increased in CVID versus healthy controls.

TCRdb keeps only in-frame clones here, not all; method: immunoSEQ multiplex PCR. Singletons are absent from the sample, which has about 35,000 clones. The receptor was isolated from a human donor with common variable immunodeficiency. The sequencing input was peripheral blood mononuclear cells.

The covered CDR3 bases are TGTGCCATCAGCGGACAGGGGGCGGTCTACGGC. Translating it yields CAISGQGAVYG. The entire CDR3 protein reads CAISGQGAVYGYTF. This chain links TRBV10-3 with TRBJ1-2; TRBD1 matches at 11 bases. The missing CDR3 end, 3 residues past where the read stops, is filled in from the germline J gene. The germline V gene encodes CDR1 ENHRY and CDR2 SYGVKD. The CDR3 runs 14 residues.